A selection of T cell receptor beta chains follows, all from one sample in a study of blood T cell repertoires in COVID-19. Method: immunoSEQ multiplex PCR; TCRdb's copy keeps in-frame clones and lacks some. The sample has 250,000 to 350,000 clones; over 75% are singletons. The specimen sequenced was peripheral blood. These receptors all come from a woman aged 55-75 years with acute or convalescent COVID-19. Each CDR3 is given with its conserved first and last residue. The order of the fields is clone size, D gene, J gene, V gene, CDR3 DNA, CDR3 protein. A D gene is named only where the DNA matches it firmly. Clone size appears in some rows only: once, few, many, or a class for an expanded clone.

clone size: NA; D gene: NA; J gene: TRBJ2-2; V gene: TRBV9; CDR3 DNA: TGTGCCAGCAGCGTAGCGGTAGCCAACACCGGGGAGCTGTTTTTT; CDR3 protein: CASSVAVANTGELFF
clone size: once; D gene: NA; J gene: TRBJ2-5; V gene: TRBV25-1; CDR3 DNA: TGTGCCAGCAGTGATCCGGTAATAGAGACCCAGTACTTC; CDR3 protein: CASSDPVIETQYF
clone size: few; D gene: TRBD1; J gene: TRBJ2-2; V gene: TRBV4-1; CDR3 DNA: TGCGCCAGCAGCCAAGAAACAGGGGGCCCCGGGGAGCTGTTTTTT; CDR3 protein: CASSQETGGPGELFF
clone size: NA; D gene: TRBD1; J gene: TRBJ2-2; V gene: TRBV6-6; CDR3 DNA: TGTGCCAGCAGTCCGAGGACCGGGACAGGGTTCGCCGGGGAGCTGTTTTTT; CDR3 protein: CASSPRTGTGFAGELFF
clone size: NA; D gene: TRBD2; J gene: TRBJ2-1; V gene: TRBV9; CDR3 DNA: TGTGCCAGCAGCGTAGTGGATAGCGGGGCCAACTACAATGAGCAGTTCTTC; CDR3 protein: CASSVVDSGANYNEQFF
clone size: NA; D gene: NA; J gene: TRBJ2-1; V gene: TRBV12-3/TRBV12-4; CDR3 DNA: TGTGCCAGCAAGAGTAGCTCCTACAATGAGCAGTTCTTC; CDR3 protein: CASKSSSYNEQFF
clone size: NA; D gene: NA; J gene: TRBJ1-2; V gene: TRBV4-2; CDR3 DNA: TGTGCCAGCAGCCAAGATTGGACAGCCTATGGCTACACCTTC; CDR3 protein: CASSQDWTAYGYTF
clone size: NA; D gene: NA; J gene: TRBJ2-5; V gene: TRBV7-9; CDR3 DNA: TGTGCCAGCAGCTTCCCCCTGACTTCGGAAGAGACCCAGTACTTC; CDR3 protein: CASSFPLTSEETQYF
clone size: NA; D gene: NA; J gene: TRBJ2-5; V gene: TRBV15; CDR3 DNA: TGTGCCACCAGCAGAGCTTCGGGAGAGACCCAGTACTTC; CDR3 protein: CATSRASGETQYF
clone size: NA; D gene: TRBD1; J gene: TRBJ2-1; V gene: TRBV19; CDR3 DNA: TGTGCCAGTAGTATAGAGGGGACAGGGAAAAATGAGCAGTTCTTC; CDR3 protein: CASSIEGTGKNEQFF
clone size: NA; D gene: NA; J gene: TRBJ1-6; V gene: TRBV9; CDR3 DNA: TGTGCCAGCAGCGTAGGTCGGACGGGAAATTCACCCCTCCACTTT; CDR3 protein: CASSVGRTGNSPLHF
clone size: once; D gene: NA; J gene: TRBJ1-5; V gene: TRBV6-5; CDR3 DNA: TGTGCCAGCAAAGAGGCCATCCCTGGACCCCAGCATTTT; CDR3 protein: CASKEAIPGPQHF
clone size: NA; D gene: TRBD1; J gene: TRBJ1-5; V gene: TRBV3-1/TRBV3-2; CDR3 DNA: TGTGCCAGCAGCCGGGACAGGGGTACTCAGCCCCAGCATTTT; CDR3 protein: CASSRDRGTQPQHF
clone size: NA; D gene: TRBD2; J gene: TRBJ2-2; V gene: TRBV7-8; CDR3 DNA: TGTGCCAGCAGCTTAGGGGCTAGCGGGAGTGGCGGGGAGCTGTTTTTT; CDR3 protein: CASSLGASGSGGELFF
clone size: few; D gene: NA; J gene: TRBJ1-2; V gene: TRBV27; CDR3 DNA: TGTGCCAGCAGTCATAGTCGGCGGCTACTAACTAACTATGGCTACACCTTC; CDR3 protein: CASSHSRRLLTNYGYTF
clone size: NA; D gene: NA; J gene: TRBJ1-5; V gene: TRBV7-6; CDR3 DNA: TGTGCCAGCAGCTTATCGGGGAGGGGCGCACCTCAGCCCCAGCATTTT; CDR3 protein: CASSLSGRGAPQPQHF
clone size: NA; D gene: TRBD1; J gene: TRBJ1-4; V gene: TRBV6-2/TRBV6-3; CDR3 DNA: TGTGCCAGCAGTACCAGGGACAGGACAACTAATGAAAAACTGTTTTTT; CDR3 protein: CASSTRDRTTNEKLFF
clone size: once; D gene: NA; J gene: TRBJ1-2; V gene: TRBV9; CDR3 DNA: TGTGCCAGCAGCGTTCAAGGGGTCGATGGCTACACCTTC; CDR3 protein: CASSVQGVDGYTF
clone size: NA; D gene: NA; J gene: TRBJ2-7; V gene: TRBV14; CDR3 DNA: TGTGCCAGCAGCCAAGAAATGGGACTGAGGTCCTACGAGCAGTACTTC; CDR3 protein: CASSQEMGLRSYEQYF
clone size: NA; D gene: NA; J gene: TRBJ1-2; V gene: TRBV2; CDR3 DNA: TGTGCCAGCAGTGACGGGACACCAGCTAACTATGGCTACACCTTC; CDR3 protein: CASSDGTPANYGYTF
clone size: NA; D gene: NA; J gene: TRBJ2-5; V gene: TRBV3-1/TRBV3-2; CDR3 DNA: TGTGCCAGCACGACGATGAGAGCGGGCAGAGCGCTCCAAGAGACCCAGTACTTC; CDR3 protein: CASTTMRAGRALQETQYF
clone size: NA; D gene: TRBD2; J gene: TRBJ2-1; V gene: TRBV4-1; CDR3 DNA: TGCGCCAGCAGCCACCCGGGACTAGCACCTGATCCCTCCTACAATGAGCAGTTCTTC; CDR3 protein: CASSHPGLAPDPSYNEQFF
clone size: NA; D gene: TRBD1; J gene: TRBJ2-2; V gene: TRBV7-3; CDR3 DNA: TGTGCCAGCAGCTCACAGGGGGCGGTCGGGGAGCTGTTTTTT; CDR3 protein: CASSSQGAVGELFF
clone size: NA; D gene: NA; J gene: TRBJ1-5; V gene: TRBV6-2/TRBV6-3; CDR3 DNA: TGTGCCAGCAGTTACATTGGGCAGGGTGGACAGCCCCAGCATTTT; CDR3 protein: CASSYIGQGGQPQHF
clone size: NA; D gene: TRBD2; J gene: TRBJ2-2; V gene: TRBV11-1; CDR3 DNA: TGTGCCAGCAGCCCCCGACTAGCGGGAGAGGTCGGGGAGCTGTTTTTT; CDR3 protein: CASSPRLAGEVGELFF
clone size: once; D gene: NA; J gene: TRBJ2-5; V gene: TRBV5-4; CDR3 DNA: TGTGCCAGCAGCTTGACTTCGTACCAAGAGACCCAGTACTTC; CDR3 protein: CASSLTSYQETQYF
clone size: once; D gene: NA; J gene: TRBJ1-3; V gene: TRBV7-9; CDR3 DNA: TGTGCCAGCAGCTTAAACAGGGACACCATATATTTT; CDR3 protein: CASSLNRDTIYF
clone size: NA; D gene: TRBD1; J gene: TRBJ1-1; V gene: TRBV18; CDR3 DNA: TGTGCCAGCTCACCACCTGTGACAGGGGTTAAGCCTGAAGCTTTCTTT; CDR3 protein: CASSPPVTGVKPEAFF
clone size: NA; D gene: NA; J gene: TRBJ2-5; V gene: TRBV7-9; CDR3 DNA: TGTGCCAGCAGCTTAGGGGACGGGAGTGGTAGAGAGACCCAGTACTTC; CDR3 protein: CASSLGDGSGRETQYF
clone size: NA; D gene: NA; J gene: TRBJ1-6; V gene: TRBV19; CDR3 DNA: TGTGCCAGTAGTCTACCCGGCCGACTGAATTCACCCCTCCACTTT; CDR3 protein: CASSLPGRLNSPLHF
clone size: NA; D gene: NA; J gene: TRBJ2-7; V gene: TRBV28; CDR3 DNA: TGTGCCAGCAGTTCCTCTCTGTACGAGCAGTACTTC; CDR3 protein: CASSSSLYEQYF
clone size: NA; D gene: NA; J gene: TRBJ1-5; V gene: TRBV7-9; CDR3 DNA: TGTGCCAGCAGCCTAGGACAACGGGGTCAGCCCCAGCATTTT; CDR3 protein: CASSLGQRGQPQHF
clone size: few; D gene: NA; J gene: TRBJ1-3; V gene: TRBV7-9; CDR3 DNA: TGTGCCAGCAGCCGAATCCAGGACTCTGGAAACACCATATATTTT; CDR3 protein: CASSRIQDSGNTIYF
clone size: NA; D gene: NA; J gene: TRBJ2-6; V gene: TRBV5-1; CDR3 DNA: TGCGCCAGCAGCCTGATGGTAATGGCTTCCCGCTCTGGGGCCAACGTCCTGACTTTC; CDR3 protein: CASSLMVMASRSGANVLTF
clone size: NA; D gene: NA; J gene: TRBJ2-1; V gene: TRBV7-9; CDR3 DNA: TGTGCCAGCAGCCCGACAGGCCCTGGGCAGTTCTTC; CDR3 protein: CASSPTGPGQFF
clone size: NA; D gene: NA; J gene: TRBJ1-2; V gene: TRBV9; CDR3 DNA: TGTGCCAGCAGCGCGGAGGGACTGAGCTATGGCTACACCTTC; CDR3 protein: CASSAEGLSYGYTF
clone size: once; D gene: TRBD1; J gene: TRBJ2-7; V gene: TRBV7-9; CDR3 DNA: TGTGCCAGCAGTTTACGGACAGGGAGTCCCTACGAGCAGTACTTC; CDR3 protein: CASSLRTGSPYEQYF
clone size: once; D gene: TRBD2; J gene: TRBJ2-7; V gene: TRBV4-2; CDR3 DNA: TGTGCCAGCAGCCCTAGACTAGCGGGATCCGAGCAGTACTTC; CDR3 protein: CASSPRLAGSEQYF
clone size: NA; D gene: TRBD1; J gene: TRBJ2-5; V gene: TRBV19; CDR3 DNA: TGTGCCAGTAGTCCGGGACAGGGCCGGGAGACCCAGTACTTC; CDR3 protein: CASSPGQGRETQYF
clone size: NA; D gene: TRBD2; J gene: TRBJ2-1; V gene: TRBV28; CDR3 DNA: TGTGCCAGCAGTTTCGGCGGGAGCTCCTACAATGAGCAGTTCTTC; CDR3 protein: CASSFGGSSYNEQFF
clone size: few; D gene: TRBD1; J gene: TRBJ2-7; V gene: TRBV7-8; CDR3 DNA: TGTGCCAGCGGGGACAGGGTTTTTATTGAGCAGTACTTC; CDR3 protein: CASGDRVFIEQYF
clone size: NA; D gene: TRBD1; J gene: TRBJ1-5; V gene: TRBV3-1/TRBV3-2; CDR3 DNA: TGTGCCAGCAGCCAAGCCCCCTCGACAGGGGGCGTCTTGGATCAGCCCCAGCATTTT; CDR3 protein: CASSQAPSTGGVLDQPQHF